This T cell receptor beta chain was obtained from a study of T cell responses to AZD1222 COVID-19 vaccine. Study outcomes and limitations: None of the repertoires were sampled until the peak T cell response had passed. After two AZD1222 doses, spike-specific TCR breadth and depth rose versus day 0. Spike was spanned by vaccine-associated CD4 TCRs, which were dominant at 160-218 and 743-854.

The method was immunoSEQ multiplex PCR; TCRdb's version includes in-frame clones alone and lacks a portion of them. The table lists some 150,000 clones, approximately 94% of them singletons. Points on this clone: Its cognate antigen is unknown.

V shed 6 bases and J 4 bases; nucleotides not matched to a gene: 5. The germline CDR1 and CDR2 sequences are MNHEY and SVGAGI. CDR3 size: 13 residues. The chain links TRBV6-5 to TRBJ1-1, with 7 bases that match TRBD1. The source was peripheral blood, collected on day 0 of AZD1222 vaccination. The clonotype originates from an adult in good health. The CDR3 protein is CASRLTGITEAFF. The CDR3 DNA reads TGTGCCAGCAGACTGACAGGGATCACTGAAGCTTTCTTT.